The 23 T cell receptor beta chains given below trace back to one sample, sequenced in a study of T cells in Graves' hyperthyroidism and ophthalmopathy. Researchers amplified the TCR beta CDR3 regions from RNA transcripts. The HTBI primer set drove a first-round RT-PCR of the TCR CDR3. TCRdb itself ran the multiplex PCR reads through MiXCR, one entry per CDR3 protein. The table records about 590,000 distinct CDR3 sequences, 13% to 15% of them present only once. The sample consisted of blood. The receptors come from a woman aged 18-29 years with Graves' ophthalmopathy.

This clonotype was detected a few times. V is TRBV19 and J is TRBJ2-7; D is unresolved. The CDR3 has 15 residues. Deletions cut 2 bases from V and 5 bases from J, with 16 bases between. Germline V gene data show CDR1 as LNHDA and CDR2 as SQIVND (reference sequence). In DNA form, the CDR3 reads TGTGCCAGTAGTATATGGGAAGGGAATGGGAACGAGCAGTACTTC. Its translation: CASSIWEGNGNEQYF.

This clonotype was seen at least ten times. This sequence joins TRBV18 and TRBJ2-7, with TRBD1 as a possible D gene (6 bases). CDR1 and CDR2 from the germline V gene are KGHSH and LQKENI. The CDR3 is 14 residues long. Trimming removed 3 bases from V and 2 bases from J, with 11 bases in between. CDR3: CASSPPRQAYEQYF. In DNA, the CDR3 is TGTGCCAGCTCACCTCCCCGACAGGCCTACGAGCAGTACTTC.

Many counts were recorded for this clonotype. The J gene is TRBJ2-7, the V gene TRBV24-1, with D maybe TRBD2 (6 bases). Trimming pared 5 bases from V and 4 bases from J, leaving 11 bases between. Germline lookup yields CDR1 KGHDR and CDR2 SFDVKD. This CDR3 has 13 residues. In nucleotides, the CDR3 is TGTGCCACCAGTGCACGGGGGACTTACGAGCAGTACTTC. Translation gives CATSARGTYEQYF.

This clonotype has only a few counts. This chain joins TRBV9 and TRBJ1-2; D gene unclear. The CDR3 totals 16 residues. Germline CDR1 SGDLS, CDR2 YYNGEE. The germline V and J ends were trimmed by 0 bases and 6 bases, with 18 bases remaining between them. The CDR3 spells CASSVVTVVSPDGYTF. DNA of the CDR3: TGTGCCAGCAGCGTAGTAACGGTCGTCTCCCCAGATGGCTACACCTTC.

This clonotype came up once. This sequence joins TRBV28 and TRBJ2-7; 7 positions agree with TRBD2. Germline lookup yields CDR1 MDHEN and CDR2 SYDVKM. J was trimmed by 1 base and V by 2 bases; bases with no gene match: 5. The CDR3 covers 15 residues. The CDR3 region is CASSLDGGGSYEQYF. CDR3 in DNA: TGTGCCAGCAGTTTAGACGGGGGAGGGTCCTACGAGCAGTACTTC.

The table lists this clonotype with many counts. The CDR3 is CASSQGSGTGSNEQFF. The CDR3 nucleotides are TGTGCCAGCAGCCAAGGGAGCGGGACAGGGTCCAATGAGCAGTTCTTC. This chain links TRBV3-1 with TRBJ2-1; the match to TRBD1 covers 9 bases. J was trimmed by 6 bases and V by 1 base; bases with no gene match: 7. Per the germline V gene, CDR1 is LGHDT and CDR2 is YNNKEL (reference sequence). This CDR3 has 16 residues.

This clonotype was seen ten or more times. The rearrangement uses TRBV7-3 and TRBJ1-1; 7 bases map to TRBD1. The germline V gene encodes CDR1 SGHTA and CDR2 FQGTGA. The junction had 9 bases not matched to a gene; V was cut back by 5 bases and J by 0 bases. The CDR3 length is 16 residues. The CDR3 spells CASSITGETLNTEAFF. CDR3 sequence (DNA): TGTGCCAGCAGCATCACAGGGGAGACTCTGAACACTGAAGCTTTCTTT.

This clonotype was counted many times. The chain uses TRBV11-2 and TRBJ2-7; D remains ambiguous. The CDR3 covers 12 residues. Trimming took 5 bases from V and 6 from J, leaving 11 bases between them. Germline loops: CDR1 SGHAT, CDR2 FQNNGV. In DNA, the CDR3 is TGTGCCAGCAGCCCCTCTCGGAGCGAGCAGTACTTC. Its protein is CASSPSRSEQYF.

This clonotype was detected many times. V gene TRBV20-1 combines with J gene TRBJ2-3; D call uncertain. The CDR3 loop spans 18 amino acids. Germline V gene sequence: CDR1 DFQATT, CDR2 SNEGSKA (reference sequence). V was clipped by 0 bases and J by 2 bases, with 21 bases between them. Here the CDR3 reads CSAREPLWAAINTDTQYF. As DNA, the CDR3 is TGCAGTGCTAGAGAGCCCCTCTGGGCGGCGATCAACACAGATACGCAGTATTTT.

This clonotype came up many times. The J gene is TRBJ1-1, the V gene TRBV18, with 8 bases aligning to TRBD1. The trim removed 2 bases at V and 6 bases at J, leaving 8 bases unmatched. The germline CDR1 and CDR2 sequences are KGHSH and LQKENI. This CDR3 is 15 amino acids long. The CDR3 region has the DNA TGTGCCAGCTCACCATCTCCGGGACAGGACCCTGAAGCTTTCTTT. As protein: CASSPSPGQDPEAFF.

The chain uses TRBV19 and TRBJ1-5; a weak D match, TRBD1 (5 bases). Trimming pared 6 bases from V and 7 bases from J, leaving 16 bases between. The CDR3 is 14 residues long. Germline V gives CDR1 LNHDA, CDR2 SQIVND (reference sequence). The CDR3 loop reads CASRHRQGGQPQHF. The CDR3 bases are TGTGCCAGTAGACATCGTCAGGGTGGGCAGCCCCAGCATTTT.

Ten or more counts support this clonotype. This chain links TRBV30 with TRBJ2-3; 10 bases are shared with TRBD2. The germline V gene encodes CDR1 GTSNPN and CDR2 SVGIG (reference sequence). V lost 5 bases and J lost 2; bases outside the gene matches: 7. The CDR3 loop spans 15 amino acids. As DNA, the CDR3 is TGTGCCTGGGGAGGACTAGCGGCAAACACAGATACGCAGTATTTT. Its protein is CAWGGLAANTDTQYF. Complete variable domain (other parts from reference TRBV30 and TRBJ2-3): SQTIHQWPATLVQPVGSPLSLECTVEGTSNPNLYWYRQAAGRGLQLLFYSVGIGQISSEVPQNLSASRPQDRQFILSSKKLLLSDSGFYLCAWGGLAANTDTQYFGPGTRLTVL.

This clonotype has a handful of counts. The rearrangement joins TRBV7-6 to TRBJ1-4, with D possibly TRBD1 on 5 matching bases. With 1 base removed from V and 4 bases from J, the gap between germline ends came to 16 bases. Germline V gene lookup returns CDR1 SGHVS and CDR2 FNYEAQ. This CDR3 region has 17 residues. The DNA of the CDR3 is TGTGCCAGCAGCTTAGAAGCGCAGCTAGGGGTTAATGAAAAACTGTTTTTT. Amino acids: CASSLEAQLGVNEKLFF.

The V call is TRBV24-1, the J call TRBJ2-5; 10 bases map to TRBD1. The CDR3 runs 16 residues. In germline, CDR1 is KGHDR, CDR2 SFDVKD. Trimming cost V 4 bases and J 4 bases; bases outside gene matches: 8. The CDR3 sequence: CATSEGTGVGAETQYF. The CDR3 DNA reads TGTGCCACCAGTGAAGGGACAGGGGTCGGGGCAGAGACCCAGTACTTC.

This clonotype came up many times. This chain links TRBV28 with TRBJ1-5; the match to TRBD1 covers 7 bases. J was trimmed by 6 bases and V by 2 bases; bases with no gene match: 10. Germline V gene lookup returns CDR1 MDHEN and CDR2 SYDVKM. CDR3 length equals 16 residues. The CDR3 protein is CASSLPYRGRGQPQHF. The DNA of the CDR3 is TGTGCCAGCAGTTTACCGTACAGGGGCCGGGGTCAGCCCCAGCATTTT.

This clonotype has at least ten counts. The V call is TRBV20-1, the J call TRBJ1-6, with 11 bases identical to TRBD1. V trimming: 2 bases; J trimming: 10 bases; junction bases outside the gene matches: 4. The CDR3 contains 14 residues. CDR1 is DFQATT and CDR2 is SNEGSKA in the germline V gene (reference sequence). The CDR3 coding sequence is TGCAGTGCTAGACCCCGGACAGGGGGCTCACCCCTCCACTTT. Amino acids: CSARPRTGGSPLHF.

This clonotype was observed a few times. The chain recombines TRBV2 with TRBJ2-1; TRBD1 agrees at 9 bases. Per the germline V gene, CDR1 is SNHLY and CDR2 is FYNNEI. There are 16 residues in the CDR3. J was trimmed by 8 bases and V by 5 bases; bases with no gene match: 13. The CDR3 DNA reads TGTGCCAGCAGTTTGTGGACAGGGGATGCCCGGGATGAGCAGTTCTTC. Amino acids: CASSLWTGDARDEQFF.

This clonotype was detected many times. The chain uses TRBV30 and TRBJ2-1; D is possibly TRBD1 (5 bases). Germline CDR1 reads GTSNPN; CDR2 reads SVGIG (reference sequence). The germline V and J ends were trimmed by 1 base and 9 bases, with 7 bases remaining between them. The CDR3 extends over 11 amino acids. As DNA, the CDR3 is TGTGCCTGGAGTGCAGGGTCTGAGCAGTTCTTC. Residues: CAWSAGSEQFF.

This clonotype has a count of ten or more. V and J are TRBV27 and TRBJ2-7, with D tentatively TRBD1 or TRBD2 (5 bases each). The CDR3 length is 13 residues. With 6 bases removed from V and 3 bases from J, the gap between germline ends came to 12 bases. Per the germline V gene, CDR1 is MNHEY and CDR2 is SMNVEV (reference sequence). The CDR3 reads CASRQVGVYEQYF. CDR3 in DNA: TGTGCCAGCAGGCAGGTGGGGGTCTACGAGCAGTACTTC.

At least ten counts were recorded for this clonotype. The V gene is TRBV10-3, the J gene TRBJ2-5, with D tentatively TRBD1 (5 bases). The germline V gene has CDR1 ENHRY and CDR2 SYGVKD. The CDR3 consists of 13 residues. The V end was cut by 4 bases, the J end by 0 bases, with 6 bases between. The DNA for the CDR3 is TGTGCCATCAGTGTCAGGGACCAAGAGACCCAGTACTTC. Translation gives CAISVRDQETQYF.

This clonotype was seen at least ten times. This CDR3 is CASRPMGPTEAFF. The CDR3 nucleotides are TGTGCCAGCAGGCCCATGGGGCCCACTGAAGCTTTCTTT. The chain has TRBV2 and TRBJ1-1, with a weak D call TRBD1 (5 bases). The CDR3 is 13 residues long. The V gene's germline CDR1 is SNHLY and CDR2 FYNNEI. Between the trimmed V and J ends, which lost 6 bases and 4 bases, there was a span of 12 bases.

This clonotype came up a few times. One end of the junction varies from germline; a read error may be responsible. This sequence joins TRBV3-1 and TRBJ2-3; D is undetermined. CDR3 size: 17 residues. The germline CDR1 and CDR2 sequences are LGHDT and YNNKEL (reference sequence). The CDR3 is CASSPRVGLVGTDTQYF. The CDR3, as DNA: TGTGCCAGCAGCCCTCGGGTCGGGCTAGTGGGCACAGATACGCAATATTTT.

Remarks on this clonotype: A much larger clone lies one base from this, so it may be a read error. The chain links TRBV28 to TRBJ1-1, with D unresolved. Germline V lookup: CDR1 MDHEN, CDR2 SYDVKM. This CDR3 has 16 amino acids. Trimming left V 2 bases short and J 4 bases short, with 17 bases between. DNA of the CDR3: TGTGCCAGCAGTTTACAGATCGGGGTACCGAGCACTGAAGCTTTCTTT. Its translation: CASSLQIGVPSTEAFF.